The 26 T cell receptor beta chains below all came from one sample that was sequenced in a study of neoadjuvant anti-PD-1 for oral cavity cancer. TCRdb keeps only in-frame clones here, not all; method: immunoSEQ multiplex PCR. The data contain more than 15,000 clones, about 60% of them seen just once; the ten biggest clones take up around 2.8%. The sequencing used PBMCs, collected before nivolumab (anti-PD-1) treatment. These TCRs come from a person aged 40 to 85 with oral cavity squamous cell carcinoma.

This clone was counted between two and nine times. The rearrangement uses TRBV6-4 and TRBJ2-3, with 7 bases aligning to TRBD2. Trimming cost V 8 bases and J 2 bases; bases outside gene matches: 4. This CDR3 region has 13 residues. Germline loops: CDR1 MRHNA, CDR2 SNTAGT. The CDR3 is CASGAGDTDTQYF. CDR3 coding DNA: TGTGCCAGCGGTGCGGGAGACACAGATACGCAGTATTTT.

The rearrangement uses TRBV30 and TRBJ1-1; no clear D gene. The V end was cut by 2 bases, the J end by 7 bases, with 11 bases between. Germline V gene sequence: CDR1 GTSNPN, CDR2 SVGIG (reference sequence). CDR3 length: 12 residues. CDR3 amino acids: CAWSKEGIEAFF. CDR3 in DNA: TGTGCCTGGAGTAAGGAAGGGATTGAAGCTTTCTTT.

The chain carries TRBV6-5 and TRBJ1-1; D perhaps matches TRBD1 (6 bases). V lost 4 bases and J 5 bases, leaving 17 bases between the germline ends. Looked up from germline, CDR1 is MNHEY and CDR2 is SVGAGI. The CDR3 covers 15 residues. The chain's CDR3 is CASSSHSGAGTEAFF. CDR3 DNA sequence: TGTGCCAGCAGTTCTCACTCGGGGGCGGGGACTGAAGCTTTCTTT.

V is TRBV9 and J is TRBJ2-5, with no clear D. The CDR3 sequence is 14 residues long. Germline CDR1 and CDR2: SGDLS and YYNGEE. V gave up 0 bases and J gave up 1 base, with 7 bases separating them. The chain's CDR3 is CASSVGGSQETQYF. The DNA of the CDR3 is TGTGCCAGCAGCGTAGGTGGCTCCCAAGAGACCCAGTACTTC.

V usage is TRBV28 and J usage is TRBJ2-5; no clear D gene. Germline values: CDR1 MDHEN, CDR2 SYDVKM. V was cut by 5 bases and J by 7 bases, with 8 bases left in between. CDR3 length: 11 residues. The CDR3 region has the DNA TGTGCCAGCAGTGGTGTCAGGACCCAGTACTTC. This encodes CASSGVRTQYF.

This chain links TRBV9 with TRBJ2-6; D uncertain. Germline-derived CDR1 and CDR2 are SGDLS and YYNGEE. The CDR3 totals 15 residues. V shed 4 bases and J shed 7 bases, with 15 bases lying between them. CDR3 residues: CASSPFLSGANVLTF. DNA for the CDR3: TGTGCCAGCAGCCCTTTCCTATCCGGAGCCAACGTCCTGACTTTC.

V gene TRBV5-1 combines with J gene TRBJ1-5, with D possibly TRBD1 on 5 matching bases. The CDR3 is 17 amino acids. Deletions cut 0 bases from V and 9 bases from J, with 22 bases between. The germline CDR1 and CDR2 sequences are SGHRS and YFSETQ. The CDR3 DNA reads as TGCGCCAGCAGCTTGGATGCGATCGGGACGTCCCCCGGGCCCCAGCATTTT. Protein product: CASSLDAIGTSPGPQHF.

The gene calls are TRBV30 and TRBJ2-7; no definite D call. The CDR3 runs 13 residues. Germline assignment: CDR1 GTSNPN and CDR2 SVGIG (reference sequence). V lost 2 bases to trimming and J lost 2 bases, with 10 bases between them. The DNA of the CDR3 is TGTGCCTGGAGTACGGGTCCCCCCTACGAGCAGTACTTC. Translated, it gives CAWSTGPPYEQYF.

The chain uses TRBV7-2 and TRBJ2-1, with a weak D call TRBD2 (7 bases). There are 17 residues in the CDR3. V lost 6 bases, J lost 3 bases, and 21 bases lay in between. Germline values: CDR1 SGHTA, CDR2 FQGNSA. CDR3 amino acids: CASRPIGGGLGYNEQFF. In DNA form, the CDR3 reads TGTGCCAGCAGGCCGATAGGGGGAGGGCTGGGCTACAATGAGCAGTTCTTC.

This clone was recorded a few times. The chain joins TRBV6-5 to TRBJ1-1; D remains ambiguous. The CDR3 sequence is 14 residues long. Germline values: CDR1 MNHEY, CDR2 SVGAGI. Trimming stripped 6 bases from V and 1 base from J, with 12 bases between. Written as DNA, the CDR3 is TGTGCCAGCAGGTTAGGGCAGGAGAACACTGAAGCTTTCTTT. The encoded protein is CASRLGQENTEAFF.

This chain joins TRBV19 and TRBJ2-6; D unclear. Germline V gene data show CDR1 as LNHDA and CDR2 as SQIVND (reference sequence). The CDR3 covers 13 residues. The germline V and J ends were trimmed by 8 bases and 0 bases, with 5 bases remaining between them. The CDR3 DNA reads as TGTGCCAGTGAAGTCTCTGGGGCCAACGTCCTGACTTTC. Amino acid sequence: CASEVSGANVLTF.

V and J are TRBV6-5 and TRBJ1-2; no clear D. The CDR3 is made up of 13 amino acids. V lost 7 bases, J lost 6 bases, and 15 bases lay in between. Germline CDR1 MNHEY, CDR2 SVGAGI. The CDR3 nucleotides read TGTGCCAGCATCGAACGGGGAGGGAATGGCTACACCTTC. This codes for CASIERGGNGYTF.

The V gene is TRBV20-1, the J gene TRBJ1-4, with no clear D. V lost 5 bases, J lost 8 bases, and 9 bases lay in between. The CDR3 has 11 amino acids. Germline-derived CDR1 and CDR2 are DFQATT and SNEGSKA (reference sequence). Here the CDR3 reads CSAGFGEKLFF. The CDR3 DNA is TGCAGTGCTGGGTTCGGGGAAAAACTGTTTTTT.

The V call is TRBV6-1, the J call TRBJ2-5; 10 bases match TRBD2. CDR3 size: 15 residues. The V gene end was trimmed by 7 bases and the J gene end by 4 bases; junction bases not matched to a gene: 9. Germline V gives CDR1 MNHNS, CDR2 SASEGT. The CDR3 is CASMSAGGRGETQYF. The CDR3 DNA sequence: TGTGCCAGCATGTCAGCGGGAGGGCGGGGAGAGACCCAGTACTTC.

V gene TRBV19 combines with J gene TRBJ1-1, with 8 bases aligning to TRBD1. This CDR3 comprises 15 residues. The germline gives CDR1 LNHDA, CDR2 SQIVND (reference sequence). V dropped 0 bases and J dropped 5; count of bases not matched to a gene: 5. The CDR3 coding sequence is TGTGCCAGTAGTATAGATCAACAGGGGGGGACTGAAGCTTTCTTT. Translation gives CASSIDQQGGTEAFF.

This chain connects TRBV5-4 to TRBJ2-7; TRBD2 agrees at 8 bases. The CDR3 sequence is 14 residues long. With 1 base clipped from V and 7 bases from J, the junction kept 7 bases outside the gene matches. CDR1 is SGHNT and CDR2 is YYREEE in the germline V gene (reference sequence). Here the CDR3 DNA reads TGTGCCAGCAGCTTGCGGAGCGGGAGTGGAGAGCAGTACTTC. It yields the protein CASSLRSGSGEQYF.

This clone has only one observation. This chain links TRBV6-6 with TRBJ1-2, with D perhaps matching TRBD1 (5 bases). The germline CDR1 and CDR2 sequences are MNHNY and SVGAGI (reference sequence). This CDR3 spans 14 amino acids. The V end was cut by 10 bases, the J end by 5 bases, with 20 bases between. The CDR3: CATGSAQVNYGYTF. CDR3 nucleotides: TGTGCCACGGGGTCGGCACAGGTGAATTATGGCTACACCTTC.

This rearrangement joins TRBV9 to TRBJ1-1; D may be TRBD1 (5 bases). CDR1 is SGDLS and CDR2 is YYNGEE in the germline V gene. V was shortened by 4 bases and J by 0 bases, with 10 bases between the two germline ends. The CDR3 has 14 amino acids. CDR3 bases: TGTGCCAGCAGCACTACAGGTATGAACACTGAAGCTTTCTTT. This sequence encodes CASSTTGMNTEAFF.

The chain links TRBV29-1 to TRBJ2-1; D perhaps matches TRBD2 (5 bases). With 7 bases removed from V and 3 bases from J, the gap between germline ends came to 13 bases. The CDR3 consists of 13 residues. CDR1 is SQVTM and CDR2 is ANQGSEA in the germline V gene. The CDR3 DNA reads TGCAGCGGCGGGCAGGCAGGCTACAATGAGCAGTTCTTC. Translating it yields CSGGQAGYNEQFF.

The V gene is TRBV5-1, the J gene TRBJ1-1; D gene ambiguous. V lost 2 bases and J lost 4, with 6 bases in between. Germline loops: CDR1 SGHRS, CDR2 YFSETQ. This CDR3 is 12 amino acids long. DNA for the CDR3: TGCGCCAGCAGCTTCGCGGGCACTGAAGCTTTCTTT. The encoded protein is CASSFAGTEAFF.

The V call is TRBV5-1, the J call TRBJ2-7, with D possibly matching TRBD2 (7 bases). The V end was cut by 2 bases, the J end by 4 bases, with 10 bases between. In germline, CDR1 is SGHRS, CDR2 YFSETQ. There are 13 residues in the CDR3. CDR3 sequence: CASSLRGGYEQYF. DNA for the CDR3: TGCGCCAGCAGCTTAAGGGGGGGTTACGAGCAGTACTTC.

In DNA, the CDR3 is TGTGCCTGGAGTTCACTAGCGGGAGAAGAGACCCAGTACTTC. It encodes CAWSSLAGEETQYF. The V gene is TRBV30, the J gene TRBJ2-5, with 11 nucleotides matching TRBD2. The CDR3 is 14 residues long. Germline CDR1 is GTSNPN and CDR2 is SVGIG (reference sequence). Trimming at V came to 2 bases and at J to 3 bases, leaving 2 bases not matched to a gene.

The chain's CDR3 is CSVSLSSTGELFF. As DNA, the CDR3 is TGCAGCGTTAGCCTTTCCAGCACCGGGGAGCTGTTTTTT. This chain uses TRBV29-1 with TRBJ2-2; D unclear. CDR3 size: 13 residues. The germline V gene encodes CDR1 SQVTM and CDR2 ANQGSEA. V gave up 5 bases and J gave up 4 bases, with 11 bases separating them.

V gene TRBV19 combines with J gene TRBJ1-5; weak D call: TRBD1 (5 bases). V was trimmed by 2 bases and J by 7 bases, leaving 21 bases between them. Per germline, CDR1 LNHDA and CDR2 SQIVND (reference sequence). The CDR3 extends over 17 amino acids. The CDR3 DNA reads TGTGCCAGTAGTATAAGGAGTCGTGGGCAGGGTTGGCAGCCCCAGCATTTT. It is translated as CASSIRSRGQGWQPQHF.

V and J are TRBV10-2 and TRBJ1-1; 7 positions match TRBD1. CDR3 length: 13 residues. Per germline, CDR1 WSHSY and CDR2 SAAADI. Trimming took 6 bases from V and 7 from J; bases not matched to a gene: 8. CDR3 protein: CASSLDRAVEAFF. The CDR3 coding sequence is TGCGCCAGCAGCCTCGACAGGGCGGTTGAAGCTTTCTTT.

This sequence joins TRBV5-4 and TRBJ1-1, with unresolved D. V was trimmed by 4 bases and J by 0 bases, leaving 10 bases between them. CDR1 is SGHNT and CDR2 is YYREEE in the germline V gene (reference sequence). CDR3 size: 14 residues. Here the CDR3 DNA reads TGTGCCAGCAGCAAAACTGGGATGAACACTGAAGCTTTCTTT. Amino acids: CASSKTGMNTEAFF.